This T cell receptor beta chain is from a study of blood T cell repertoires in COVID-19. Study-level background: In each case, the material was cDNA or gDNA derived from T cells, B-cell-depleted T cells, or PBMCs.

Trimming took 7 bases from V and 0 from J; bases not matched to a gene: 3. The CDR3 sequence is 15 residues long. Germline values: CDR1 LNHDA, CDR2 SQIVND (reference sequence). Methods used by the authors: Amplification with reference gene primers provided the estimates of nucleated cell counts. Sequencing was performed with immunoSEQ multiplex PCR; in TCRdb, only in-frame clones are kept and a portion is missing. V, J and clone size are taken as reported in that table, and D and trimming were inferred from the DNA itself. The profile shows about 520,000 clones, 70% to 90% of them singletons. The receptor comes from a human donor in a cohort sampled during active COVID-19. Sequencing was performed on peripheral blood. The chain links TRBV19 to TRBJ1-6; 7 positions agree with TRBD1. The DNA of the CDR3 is TGTGCCAGTATGAGGGACAGCTCCTATAATTCACCCCTCCACTTT. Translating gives CASMRDSSYNSPLHF. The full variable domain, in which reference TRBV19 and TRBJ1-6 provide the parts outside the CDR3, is DGGITQSPKYLFRKEGQNVTLSCEQNLNHDAMYWYRQDPGQGLRLIYYSQIVNDFQKGDIAEGYSVSREKKESFPLTVTSAQKNPTAFYLCASMRDSSYNSPLHFGNGTRLTVT.